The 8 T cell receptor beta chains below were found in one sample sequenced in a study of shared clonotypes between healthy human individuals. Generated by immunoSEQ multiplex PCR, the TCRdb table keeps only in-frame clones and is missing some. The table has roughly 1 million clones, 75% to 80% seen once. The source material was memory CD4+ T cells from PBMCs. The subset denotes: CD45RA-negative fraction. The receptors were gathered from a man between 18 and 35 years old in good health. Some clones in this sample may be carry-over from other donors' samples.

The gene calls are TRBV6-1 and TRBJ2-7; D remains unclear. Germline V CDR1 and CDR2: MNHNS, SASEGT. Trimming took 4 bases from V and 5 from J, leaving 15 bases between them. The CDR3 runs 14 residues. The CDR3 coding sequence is TGTGCCAGCAGTGGCGCCCCGGTGGTCGACGAGCAGTACTTC. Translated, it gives CASSGAPVVDEQYF.

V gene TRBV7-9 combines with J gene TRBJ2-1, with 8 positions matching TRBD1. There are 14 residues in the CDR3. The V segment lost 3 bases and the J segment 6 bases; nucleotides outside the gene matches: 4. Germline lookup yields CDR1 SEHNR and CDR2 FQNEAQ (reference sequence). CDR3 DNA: TGTGCCAGCAGCTTTGACAGGGGTATCAATGAGCAGTTCTTC. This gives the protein CASSFDRGINEQFF.

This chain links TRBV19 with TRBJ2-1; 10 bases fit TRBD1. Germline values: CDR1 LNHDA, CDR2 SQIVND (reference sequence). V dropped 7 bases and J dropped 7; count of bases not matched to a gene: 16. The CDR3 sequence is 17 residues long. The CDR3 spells CASTPKGPDRGENEQFF. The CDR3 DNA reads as TGTGCCAGTACCCCAAAGGGCCCGGACAGGGGGGAAAATGAGCAGTTCTTC.

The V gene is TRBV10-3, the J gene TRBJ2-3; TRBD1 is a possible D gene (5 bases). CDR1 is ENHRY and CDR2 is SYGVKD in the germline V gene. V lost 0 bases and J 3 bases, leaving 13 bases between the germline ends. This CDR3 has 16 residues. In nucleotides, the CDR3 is TGTGCCATCAGTGAGTCTAAAAGGGCAGGGACAGATACGCAGTATTTT. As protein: CAISESKRAGTDTQYF.

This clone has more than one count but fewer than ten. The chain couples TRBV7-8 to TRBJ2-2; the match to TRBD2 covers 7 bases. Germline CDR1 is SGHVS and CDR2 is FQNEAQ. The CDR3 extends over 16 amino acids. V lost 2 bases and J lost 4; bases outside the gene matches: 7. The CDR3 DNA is TGTGCCAGCAGCTTAAGGACTAGGGGCGGCACCGGGGAGCTGTTTTTT. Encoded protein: CASSLRTRGGTGELFF. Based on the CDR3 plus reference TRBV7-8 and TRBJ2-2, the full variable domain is GAGVSQSPRYKVAKRGQDVALRCDPISGHVSLFWYQQALGQGPEFLTYFQNEAQLDKSGLPSDRFFAERPEGSVSTLKIQRTQQEDSAVYLCASSLRTRGGTGELFFGEGSRLTVL.

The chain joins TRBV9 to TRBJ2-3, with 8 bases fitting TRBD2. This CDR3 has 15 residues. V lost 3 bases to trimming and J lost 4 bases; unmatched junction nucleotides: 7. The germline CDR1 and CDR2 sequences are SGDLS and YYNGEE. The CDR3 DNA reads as TGTGCCAGCAGCGGTAGCGGGATTGATTCAGATACGCAGTATTTT. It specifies CASSGSGIDSDTQYF.

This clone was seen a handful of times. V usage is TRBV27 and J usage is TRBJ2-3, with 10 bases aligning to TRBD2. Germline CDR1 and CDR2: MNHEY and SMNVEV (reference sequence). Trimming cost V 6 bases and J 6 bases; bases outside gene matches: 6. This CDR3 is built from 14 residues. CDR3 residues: CASRLAGAFDTQYF. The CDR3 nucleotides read TGTGCCAGCAGGCTAGCGGGAGCTTTTGATACGCAGTATTTT.

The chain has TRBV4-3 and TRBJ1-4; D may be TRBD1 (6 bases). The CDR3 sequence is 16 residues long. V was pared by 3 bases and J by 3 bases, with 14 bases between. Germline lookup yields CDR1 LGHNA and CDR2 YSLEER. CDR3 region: CASSHLVGGSNEKLFF. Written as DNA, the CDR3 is TGCGCCAGCAGCCACCTGGTAGGGGGTTCTAATGAAAAACTGTTTTTT.